The 14 T cell receptor beta chains reported below all come from one sample, sequenced in a study of T-cell memory formation after mild COVID-19 listed by TCRdb under 2021. The library came from 5' RACE. Data came from an Illumina NovaSeq 6000. Starting from the raw public reads, TCRdb applied fastp trimming at Q25, assembled clones with MiXCR and retained in-frame beta chains. Rows merge per CDR3 protein into single entries with the most common DNA and genes. This sample lists about 390,000 distinct CDR3 sequences; approximately 15% were detected once. About a fifth of the sample belongs to the ten largest clones. The sequencing input was PBMCs or a T cell subset sorted from them (not recorded which). Receptor source: a man aged 18-30 years who had mild COVID-19 (a few samples of this study predate the infection). The sample titles of this study are shuffled in the database, so cell type and time point are left out; the donor was told from shared clones.

The chain employs TRBV5-1 and TRBJ2-7, with TRBD1 matching over 9 bases. J lost 3 bases, V lost 5 bases, and 9 bases had no gene match. The germline V gene encodes CDR1 SGHRS and CDR2 YFSETQ. The CDR3 spans 15 residues. CDR3 amino acids: CASRQRTGEDYEQYF. The CDR3 DNA sequence: TGCGCCAGCAGACAACGGACAGGGGAGGACTACGAGCAGTACTTC.

V gene TRBV27 combines with J gene TRBJ2-2; D call uncertain. V lost 1 base, J lost 7 bases, and 10 bases lay in between. This CDR3 contains 14 residues. Germline V CDR1 and CDR2: MNHEY, SMNVEV (reference sequence). As DNA, the CDR3 is TGTGCCAGCAGTTTATTGGGTGGCGACGGGGAGCTGTTTTTT. Protein: CASSLLGGDGELFF.

The CDR3 reads CASSLIGQPYGYTF. The DNA of the CDR3 is TGTGCCAGCAGTTTAATAGGGCAGCCTTATGGCTACACCTTC. The rearrangement joins TRBV12-3 or TRBV12-4 to TRBJ1-2; D not resolved. The length of the CDR3 is 14 residues. Between the trimmed V and J ends, which lost 2 bases and 5 bases, there was a span of 12 bases.

V usage is TRBV4-1 and J usage is TRBJ2-7; 10 positions match TRBD2. J gave up 9 bases and V 1 base, and 9 bases lay outside the gene matches. CDR3 length: 15 amino acids. Germline CDR1 is MGHRA and CDR2 is YSYEKL. CDR3 DNA sequence: TGCGCCAGCAGCCAAGTTGCGAGCGGGGGGGCCCGGCAGTACTTC. This translates into CASSQVASGGARQYF.

This chain connects TRBV5-1 to TRBJ1-2; possible D gene TRBD1, 6 bases. CDR3 length equals 16 residues. Germline V lookup: CDR1 SGHRS, CDR2 YFSETQ. V shed 4 bases and J shed 8 bases, with 24 bases lying between them. Written as DNA, the CDR3 is TGCGCCAGCAGCCCGCAAGACAGGCGACTTACCTTCGGCTACACCTTC. Translation: CASSPQDRRLTFGYTF.

This clonotype was seen many times. V and J are TRBV5-5 and TRBJ1-5, with a possible D match to TRBD1 (6 bases). V dropped 2 bases and J dropped 2 bases, with 8 bases sitting between them. Germline V gives CDR1 SGHKS, CDR2 YYEKEE (reference sequence). This CDR3 has 14 amino acids. The CDR3 is CASSLGGGNQPQHF. The CDR3 DNA reads TGTGCCAGCAGCTTAGGGGGGGGCAATCAGCCCCAGCATTTT.

V gene TRBV30 combines with J gene TRBJ2-1, with 14 positions matching TRBD2. This CDR3 comprises 13 residues. With 1 base clipped from V and 12 bases from J, the junction kept 2 bases outside the gene matches. The germline V gene encodes CDR1 GTSNPN and CDR2 SVGIG (reference sequence). The CDR3 DNA reads as TGTGCCTGGAGTGGACTAGCGGGGGGGCTGCAGTTCTTC. Its translation is CAWSGLAGGLQFF.

This clonotype showed up just a few times. The gene calls are TRBV5-1 and TRBJ1-4, with D hard to call. Germline V CDR1 and CDR2: SGHRS, YFSETQ. The V end lost 4 bases, the J end lost 3 bases, and 10 bases lay between the germline ends. The CDR3 runs to 14 residues. The CDR3 region is CASSRGESNEKLFF. The CDR3 coding sequence is TGCGCCAGCAGCCGAGGAGAGTCTAATGAAAAACTGTTTTTT.

Note on this clonotype: A read error may account for a junction end that differs from germline. The chain uses TRBV10-3 and TRBJ2-1; possible D gene TRBD2, 6 bases. Germline V CDR1 and CDR2: ENHRY, SYGVKD. The CDR3 extends over 16 amino acids. CDR3 nucleotide sequence: TGTTCCATCAGTTTCGCCAGTGGAGGGGCCTACAATGAGCAGTTCTTC. This gives the protein CSISFASGGAYNEQFF.

The J gene is TRBJ2-2, the V gene TRBV14; D may be TRBD1 or TRBD2 (6 bases each). V was shortened by 0 bases and J by 2 bases, with 13 bases between the two germline ends. The CDR3 runs 17 residues. The V gene's germline CDR1 is SGHDN and CDR2 FVKESK. The CDR3 sequence is CASSQDLTGANTGELFF. The CDR3 DNA follows: TGTGCCAGCAGCCAAGACCTGACGGGGGCCAACACCGGGGAGCTGTTTTTT.

The chain has TRBV5-6 and TRBJ2-1; 8 nucleotides agree with TRBD1. Germline assignment: CDR1 SGHDT and CDR2 YYEEEE. The CDR3 length is 17 residues. Trimming at V came to 4 bases and at J to 5 bases, leaving 14 bases not matched to a gene. For the CDR3, the DNA is TGTGCCAGCAGCCTCGGGACAGGTGGATTTTGGGACAATGAGCAGTTCTTC. It yields the protein CASSLGTGGFWDNEQFF.

In its sample, this clonotype was seen a few times. The CDR3 sequence is CASRGLTSGTEAFF. In DNA form, the CDR3 reads TGCGCCAGCAGGGGCTTAACCTCGGGCACTGAAGCTTTCTTT. The chain recombines TRBV5-1 with TRBJ1-1; D is undetermined. CDR3 size: 14 residues. V lost 5 bases, J lost 4 bases, and 15 bases lay in between. Germline V gives CDR1 SGHRS, CDR2 YFSETQ. The entire variable domain, with the rest obtained from reference TRBV5-1 and TRBJ1-1, is as follows: KAGVTQTPRYLIKTRGQQVTLSCSPISGHRSVSWYQQTPGQGLQFLFEYFSETQRNKGNFPGRFSGRQFSNSRSEMNVSTLELGDSALYLCASRGLTSGTEAFFGQGTRLTVV.

This clonotype was seen a few times. The J gene is TRBJ1-1, the V gene TRBV2; D gene uncertain. V lost 6 bases, J lost 7 bases, and 9 bases lay in between. Germline V CDR1 and CDR2: SNHLY, FYNNEI. The CDR3 length is 11 residues. CDR3 sequence: CASSVDLEAFF. DNA of the CDR3: TGTGCCAGCAGCGTCGACCTTGAAGCTTTCTTT.

V is TRBV4-2 and J is TRBJ2-7; no firm D call. The germline V gene has CDR1 LGHNA and CDR2 YNFKEQ. This CDR3 contains 13 residues. Trimming took 0 bases from V and 3 from J, leaving 6 bases between them. This CDR3 is CASSQDEFYEQYF. CDR3 sequence (DNA): TGTGCCAGCAGCCAAGACGAGTTCTACGAGCAGTACTTC.